Following are 9 T cell receptor beta chains from one sample sequenced in a study of blood T cell repertoires in COVID-19. The protocol was immunoSEQ multiplex PCR, while the TCRdb copy is restricted to in-frame clones and leaves out a portion. The sample contains about 70,000 clones, approximately 86% of which appear only once. What was sequenced was peripheral blood. The receptors here all came from a human donor in a cohort sampled during active COVID-19.

Only one count was recorded for this clone. The gene calls are TRBV18 and TRBJ1-2; no reliable D call. The germline V and J ends were trimmed by 6 bases and 4 bases, with 15 bases remaining between them. Germline loops: CDR1 KGHSH, CDR2 LQKENI. The CDR3 spans 14 residues. The CDR3 DNA is TGTGCCAGCTCCCGAATCCAGGAAGGCTATGGCTACACCTTC. Protein sequence: CASSRIQEGYGYTF.

This chain uses TRBV7-2 with TRBJ2-3, with TRBD2 matching over 7 bases. Trimming at V came to 5 bases and at J to 2 bases, leaving 4 bases not matched to a gene. CDR3 length equals 14 residues. The germline V gene has CDR1 SGHTA and CDR2 FQGNSA. The CDR3 DNA follows: TGTGCCAGCAGCCAACGGGGGGTCACAGATACGCAGTATTTT. Protein product: CASSQRGVTDTQYF.

V is TRBV5-4 and J is TRBJ1-1, with D possibly matching TRBD1 (5 bases). The CDR3 loop spans 14 amino acids. Per the germline V gene, CDR1 is SGHNT and CDR2 is YYREEE (reference sequence). V lost 5 bases to trimming and J lost 4 bases, with 15 bases between them. In nucleotides, the CDR3 is TGTGCCAGCAGTCCCTTGGGGGGGGGCACTGAAGCTTTCTTT. This codes for CASSPLGGGTEAFF.

The V and J genes are TRBV5-1 and TRBJ2-3; D uncertain. CDR1 is SGHRS, CDR2 YFSETQ, per germline. With 3 bases removed from V and 5 bases from J, the gap between germline ends came to 13 bases. This CDR3 is built from 14 residues. CDR3 DNA sequence: TGCGCCAGCAGCTCGGCGGCCTCGGAAGATACGCAGTATTTT. Protein sequence: CASSSAASEDTQYF.

The chain uses TRBV6-5 and TRBJ2-7; maybe TRBD1 (7 bases). Trimming pared 2 bases from V and 7 bases from J, leaving 15 bases between. CDR3 length equals 14 residues. Germline V gene sequence: CDR1 MNHEY, CDR2 SVGAGI. The CDR3 is CASSYDREVLEQYF. The CDR3 nucleotides are TGTGCCAGCAGTTACGACAGGGAGGTTTTGGAGCAGTACTTC.

The rearrangement links TRBV2 to TRBJ1-4; 9 bases align to TRBD1. V was pared by 2 bases and J by 7 bases, with 5 bases of the junction left unmatched. The germline V gene has CDR1 SNHLY and CDR2 FYNNEI. The CDR3 covers 15 residues. CDR3 sequence: CASSERDRASEKLFF. DNA for the CDR3: TGTGCCAGCAGTGAACGGGACAGGGCAAGTGAAAAACTGTTTTTT.

The V call is TRBV29-1, the J call TRBJ2-3; a weak D match, TRBD1 (5 bases). V was clipped by 7 bases and J by 9 bases, with 17 bases between them. This CDR3 spans 12 amino acids. The V gene's germline CDR1 is SQVTM and CDR2 ANQGSEA. The CDR3 DNA reads TGCAGCGCCCCCGTCAGGGATCTCACGCAGTATTTT. This codes for CSAPVRDLTQYF.

This clone appeared a few times. The chain uses TRBV6-6 and TRBJ1-5; 8 bases match TRBD1. V lost 6 bases to trimming and J lost 2 bases; unmatched junction nucleotides: 9. The CDR3 extends over 16 amino acids. CDR1 is MNHNY, CDR2 SVGAGI, per germline (reference sequence). In nucleotides, the CDR3 is TGTGCCAGCAGCTATTGGACAGGGCAGGGCAATCAGCCCCAGCATTTT. Protein sequence: CASSYWTGQGNQPQHF.

J is TRBJ2-2 and V is TRBV7-3, with 8 bases aligning to TRBD1. The junction had 6 bases not matched to a gene; V was cut back by 5 bases and J by 1 base. Per the germline V gene, CDR1 is SGHTA and CDR2 is FQGTGA. The CDR3 consists of 16 residues. The CDR3 nucleotides are TGTGCCAGCAGCCCAACAGGACAGGGGAACACCGGGGAGCTGTTTTTT. It translates to CASSPTGQGNTGELFF. The full variable domain, its missing parts supplied by reference TRBV7-3 and TRBJ2-2, is GAGVSQTPSNKVTEKGKYVELRCDPISGHTALYWYRQSLGQGPEFLIYFQGTGAADDSGLPNDRFFAVRPEGSVSTLKIQRTERGDSAVYLCASSPTGQGNTGELFFGEGSRLTVL.